There are a few counts of the clone carrying this T cell receptor beta chain. The antigen is undetermined. Germline trimming cut 6 bases from V and 7 bases from J; bases unmatched to any gene: 9. The CDR3 is 15 residues long. CDR1 is MNHNS, CDR2 SASEGT, per germline. This sample stems from a study of response to subunit inactivated influenza vaccine. TCRdb re-called the RT-PCR reads with MiXCR, one entry per CDR3 protein. The table shows fewer than 550,000 distinct CDR3 sequences, with approximately 24% occurring only once. General observations from the study: Authors suggested seasonal influenza vaccinations each recruit few new T cells.

This sequence was found in a man in his fifties or sixties who received an inactivated influenza vaccine. The source material was CD4+ T cells sorted from PBMCs, sampled 5 days after vaccination. The chain joins TRBV6-1 to TRBJ2-1; 10 bases line up with TRBD2. The CDR3 protein is CASSLNSGGSNEQFF. Here the CDR3 DNA reads TGTGCCAGCAGCCTCAATAGCGGGGGGTCTAATGAGCAGTTCTTC.